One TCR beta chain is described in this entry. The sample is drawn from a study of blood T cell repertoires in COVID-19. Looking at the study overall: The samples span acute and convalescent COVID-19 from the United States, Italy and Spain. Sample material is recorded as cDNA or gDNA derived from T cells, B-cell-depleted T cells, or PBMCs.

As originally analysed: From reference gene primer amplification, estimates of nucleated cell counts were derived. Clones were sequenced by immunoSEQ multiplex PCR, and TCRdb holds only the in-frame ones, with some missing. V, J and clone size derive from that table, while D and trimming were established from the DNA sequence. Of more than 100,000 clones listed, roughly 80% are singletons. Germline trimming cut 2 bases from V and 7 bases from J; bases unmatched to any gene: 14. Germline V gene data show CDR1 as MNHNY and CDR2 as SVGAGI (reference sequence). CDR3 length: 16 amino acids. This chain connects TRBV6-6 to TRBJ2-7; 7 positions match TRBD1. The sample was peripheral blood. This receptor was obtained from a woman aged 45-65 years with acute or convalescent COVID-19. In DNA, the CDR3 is TGTGCCAGCAGTTACCAAATCCCTCAGGGGGTTGGGGAGCAGTACTTC. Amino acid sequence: CASSYQIPQGVGEQYF.